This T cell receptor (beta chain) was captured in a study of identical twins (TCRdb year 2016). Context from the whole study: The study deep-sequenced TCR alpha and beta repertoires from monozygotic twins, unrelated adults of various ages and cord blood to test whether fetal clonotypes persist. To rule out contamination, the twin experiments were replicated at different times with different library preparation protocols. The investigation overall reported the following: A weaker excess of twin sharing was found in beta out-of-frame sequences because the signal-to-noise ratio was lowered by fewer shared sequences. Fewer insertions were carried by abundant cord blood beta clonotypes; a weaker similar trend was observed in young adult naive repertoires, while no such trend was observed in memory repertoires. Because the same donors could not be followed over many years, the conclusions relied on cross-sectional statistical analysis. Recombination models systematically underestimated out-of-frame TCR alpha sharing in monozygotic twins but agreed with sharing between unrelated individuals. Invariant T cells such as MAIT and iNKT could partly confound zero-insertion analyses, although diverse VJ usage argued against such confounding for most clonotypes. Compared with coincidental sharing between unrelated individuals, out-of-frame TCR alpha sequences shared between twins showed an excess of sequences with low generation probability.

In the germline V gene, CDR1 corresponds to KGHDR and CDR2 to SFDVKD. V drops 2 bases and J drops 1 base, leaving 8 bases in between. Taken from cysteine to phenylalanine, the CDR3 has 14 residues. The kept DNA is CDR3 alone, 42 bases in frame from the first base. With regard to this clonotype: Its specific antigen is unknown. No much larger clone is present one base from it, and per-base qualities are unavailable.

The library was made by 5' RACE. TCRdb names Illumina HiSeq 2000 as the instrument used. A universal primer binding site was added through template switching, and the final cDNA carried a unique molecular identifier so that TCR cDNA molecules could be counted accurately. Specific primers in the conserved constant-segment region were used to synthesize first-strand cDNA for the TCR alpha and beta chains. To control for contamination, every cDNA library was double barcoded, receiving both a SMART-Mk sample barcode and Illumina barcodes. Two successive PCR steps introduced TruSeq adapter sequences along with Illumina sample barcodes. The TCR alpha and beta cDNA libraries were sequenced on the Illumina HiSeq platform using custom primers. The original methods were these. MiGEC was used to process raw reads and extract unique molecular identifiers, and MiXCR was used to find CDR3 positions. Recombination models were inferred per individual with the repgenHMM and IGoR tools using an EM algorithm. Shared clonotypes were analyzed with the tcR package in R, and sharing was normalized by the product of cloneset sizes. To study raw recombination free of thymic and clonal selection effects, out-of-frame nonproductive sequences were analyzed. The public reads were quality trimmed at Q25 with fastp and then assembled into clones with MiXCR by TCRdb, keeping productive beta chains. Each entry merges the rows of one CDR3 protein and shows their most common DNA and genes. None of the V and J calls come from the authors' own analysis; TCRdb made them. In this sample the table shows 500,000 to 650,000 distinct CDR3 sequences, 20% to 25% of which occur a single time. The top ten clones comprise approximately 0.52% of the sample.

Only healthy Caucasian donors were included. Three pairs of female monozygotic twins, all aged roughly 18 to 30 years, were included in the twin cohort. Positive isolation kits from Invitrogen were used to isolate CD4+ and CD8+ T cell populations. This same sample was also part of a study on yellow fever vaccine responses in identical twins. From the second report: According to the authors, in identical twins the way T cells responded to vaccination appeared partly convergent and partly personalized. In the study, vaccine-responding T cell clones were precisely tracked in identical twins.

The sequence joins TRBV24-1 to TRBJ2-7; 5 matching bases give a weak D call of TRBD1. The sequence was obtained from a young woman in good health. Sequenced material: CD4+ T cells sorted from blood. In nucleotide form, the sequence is TGTGCCACCAGTGATTCTCAGGGTTCCTACGAGCAGTACTTC. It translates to CATSDSQGSYEQYF.